Each of the 13 T cell receptor beta chains below was sequenced from the same sample in a study of vaccination and CD4 T cells after COVID-19. These receptors' antigens are unknown. Described treatment: roughly 11-day PBMC culture with coronavirus spike peptide pools or control peptides (ViraFEST assay). Cultured CD4+ T cells had their DNA profiled by the Oncomine TCR Beta short-read assay. TCRdb reprocessed the PCR reads with MiXCR, giving one entry per CDR3 protein. The profile covers some 7,000 distinct CDR3 sequences, with 20% to 25% appearing a single time and 27% taken by the ten largest. Source: CD4+ T cells from blood, cultured in vitro, taken after SARS-CoV-2 vaccination. All receptors derive from a human donor who had recovered from COVID-19.

By sample share, this clonotype is medium-sized. The gene calls are TRBV7-9 and TRBJ1-6; D is unclear. CDR1 and CDR2 from the germline V gene are SEHNR and FQNEAQ (reference sequence). The length of the CDR3 is 15 residues. Trimming removed 0 bases at V and 10 bases at J, with 13 bases between. This CDR3 is CASSLAHGVQSPLHF. The CDR3 coding sequence is TGTGCCAGCAGCTTAGCGCACGGGGTTCAATCACCCCTCCACTTT.

Within the sample, this clonotype is medium-sized. The genes are TRBV7-9 and TRBJ1-2, with a tentative D call TRBD1 (6 bases). The V gene's germline CDR1 is SEHNR and CDR2 FQNEAQ (reference sequence). The CDR3 is made up of 16 amino acids. Trimming took off 1 base at V and 8 bases at J, with 20 bases between the two ends. For the CDR3, the DNA is TGTGCCAGCAGCTTAGATCGGCCGGGGGGCCCCACGGGCTACACCTTC. Translation gives CASSLDRPGGPTGYTF.

This clonotype qualifies as medium-sized. The rearrangement links TRBV20-1 to TRBJ2-1, with 8 bases identical to TRBD2. V trimming: 0 bases; J trimming: 7 bases; junction bases outside the gene matches: 11. The CDR3 totals 16 residues. The germline V gene has CDR1 DFQATT and CDR2 SNEGSKA (reference sequence). The chain's CDR3 is CSARDPGTSVGNEQFF. The DNA of the CDR3 is TGCAGTGCTAGAGACCCAGGGACTAGTGTAGGGAATGAGCAGTTCTTC.

This clonotype has a single count. The genes are TRBV7-2 and TRBJ1-3; D remains ambiguous. Trimming cost V 1 base and J 0 bases, with 4 bases left between them. Germline V lookup: CDR1 SGHTA, CDR2 FQGNSA. The CDR3 extends over 14 amino acids. CDR3 region: CASSLGYSGNTIYF. CDR3 nucleotide sequence: TGTGCCAGCAGCTTAGGTTACTCTGGAAACACCATATATTTT. Looking up the rest from reference TRBV7-2 and TRBJ1-3 gives the full variable domain: GAGVSQSPSNKVTEKGKDVELRCDPISGHTALYWYRQSLGQGLEFLIYFQGNSAPDKSGLPSDRFSAERTGGSVSTLTIQRTQQEDSAVYLCASSLGYSGNTIYFGEGSWLTVV.

This sequence joins TRBV30 and TRBJ2-7; D not resolved. CDR3 length equals 11 residues. Looked up from germline, CDR1 is GTSNPN and CDR2 is SVGIG (reference sequence). With 0 bases removed from V and 5 bases from J, the gap between germline ends came to 5 bases. This chain's CDR3 is CAWSVRDEQYF. As DNA, the CDR3 is TGTGCCTGGAGTGTACGGGACGAGCAGTACTTC.

A note on this clonotype: Being one base from a much bigger clone, this may be a read error. The rearrangement uses TRBV20-1 and TRBJ2-5, with 8 bases identical to TRBD2. V lost 8 bases, J lost 4 bases, and 9 bases stayed unmatched. The CDR3 spans 13 residues. The germline CDR1 and CDR2 sequences are DFQATT and SNEGSKA (reference sequence). In DNA, the CDR3 is TGCAGTCCAAGAGCGGGGGCAGGAGAGACCCAGTACTTC. This sequence encodes CSPRAGAGETQYF.

This clonotype is categorized as medium-sized (0.01 to 0.1%). The CDR3 protein is CASSNTGAPPETQYF. The CDR3 region has the DNA TGTGCCAGTAGTAACACAGGGGCCCCCCCAGAGACCCAGTACTTC. V is TRBV19 and J is TRBJ2-5; TRBD1 aligns across 7 bases. This CDR3 has 15 residues. Per germline, CDR1 LNHDA and CDR2 SQIVND (reference sequence). V shed 4 bases and J 4 bases; nucleotides not matched to a gene: 9.

By sample fraction, this clonotype is medium-sized. CDR3 protein: CASSPGILNTEAFF. Written as DNA, the CDR3 is TGTGCCAGCAGCCCAGGAATTCTGAACACTGAAGCTTTCTTT. The chain recombines TRBV5-4 with TRBJ1-1; no clear D gene. The V and J ends lost 4 bases and 0 bases respectively, with 10 bases between them. The CDR3 runs 14 residues. Germline V lookup: CDR1 SGHNT, CDR2 YYREEE (reference sequence). Supplemented by reference TRBV5-4 and TRBJ1-1, the full variable domain reads ETGVTQSPTHLIKTRGQQVTLRCSSQSGHNTVSWYQQALGQGPQFIFQYYREEENGRGNFPPRFSGLQFPNYSSELNVNALELDDSALYLCASSPGILNTEAFFGQGTRLTVV.

This clonotype has a handful of counts. The chain uses TRBV5-5 and TRBJ2-7, with D possibly TRBD1 on 7 matching bases. The germline gives CDR1 SGHKS, CDR2 YYEKEE (reference sequence). V was trimmed by 7 bases and J by 4 bases, leaving 21 bases between them. This CDR3 region has 15 residues. The CDR3 DNA sequence: TGTGCCAGCCTCGGGGGCGAGGACAGGAGATACGAGCAGTACTTC. Amino acid sequence: CASLGGEDRRYEQYF.

This chain connects TRBV5-1 to TRBJ2-3; maybe TRBD1 (5 bases). Trimming pared 4 bases from V and 11 bases from J, leaving 20 bases between. The CDR3 has 14 amino acids. Germline lookup yields CDR1 SGHRS and CDR2 YFSETQ. The CDR3 spells CASSTDSPTSRQYF. The CDR3 DNA reads as TGCGCCAGCAGCACCGACAGCCCAACCTCCCGGCAGTATTTT. Drawing the rest from reference TRBV5-1 and TRBJ2-3, the complete variable domain is KAGVTQTPRYLIKTRGQQVTLSCSPISGHRSVSWYQQTPGQGLQFLFEYFSETQRNKGNFPGRFSGRQFSNSRSEMNVSTLELGDSALYLCASSTDSPTSRQYFGPGTRLTVL.

The chain employs TRBV27 and TRBJ2-5; D is ambiguous. The length of the CDR3 is 13 residues. V shed 2 bases and J shed 5 bases, with 9 bases lying between them. CDR1 is MNHEY and CDR2 is SMNVEV in the germline V gene (reference sequence). This chain's CDR3 is CASSLRLTETQYF. Written as DNA, the CDR3 is TGTGCCAGCAGTTTAAGGCTAACGGAGACCCAGTACTTC.

This clonotype has more than one count but fewer than ten. The chain combines TRBV29-1 with TRBJ2-1; perhaps TRBD1 as D (5 bases). Germline CDR1 and CDR2: SQVTM and ANQGSEA. V was trimmed by 4 bases and J by 4 bases, leaving 11 bases between them. This CDR3 has 13 residues. Here the CDR3 DNA reads TGCAGCGTTGGTACGACAGCATACAATGAGCAGTTCTTC. Translated, it gives CSVGTTAYNEQFF.

This clonotype was found a few times. The chain joins TRBV25-1 to TRBJ1-2; a weak D match, TRBD1 (6 bases). The germline V gene has CDR1 MGHDK and CDR2 SYGVNS. The V end lost 3 bases, the J end lost 4 bases, and 12 bases lay between the germline ends. The CDR3 runs 14 residues. The CDR3 sequence is CASSDARGGYGYTF. For the CDR3, the DNA is TGTGCCAGCAGTGATGCCAGGGGTGGCTATGGCTACACCTTC.